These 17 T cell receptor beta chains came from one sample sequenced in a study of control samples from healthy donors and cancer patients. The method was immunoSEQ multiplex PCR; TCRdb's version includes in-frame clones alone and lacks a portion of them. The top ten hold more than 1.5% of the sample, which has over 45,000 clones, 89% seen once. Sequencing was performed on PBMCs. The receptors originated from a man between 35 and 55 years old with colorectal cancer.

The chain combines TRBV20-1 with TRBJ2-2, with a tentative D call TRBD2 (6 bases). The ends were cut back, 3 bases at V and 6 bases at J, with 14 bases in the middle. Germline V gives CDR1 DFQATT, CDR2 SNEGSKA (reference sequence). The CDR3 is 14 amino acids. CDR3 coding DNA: TGCAGTGCTAGTAGTTCTTGGGAGGCCGGGGAGCTGTTTTTT. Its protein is CSASSSWEAGELFF.

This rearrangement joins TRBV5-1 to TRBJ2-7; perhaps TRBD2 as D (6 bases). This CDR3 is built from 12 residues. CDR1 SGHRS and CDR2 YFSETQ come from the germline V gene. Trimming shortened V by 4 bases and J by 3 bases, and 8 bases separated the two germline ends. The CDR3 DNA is TGCGCCAGCAGCGCGGGACGCTACGAGCAGTACTTC. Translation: CASSAGRYEQYF.

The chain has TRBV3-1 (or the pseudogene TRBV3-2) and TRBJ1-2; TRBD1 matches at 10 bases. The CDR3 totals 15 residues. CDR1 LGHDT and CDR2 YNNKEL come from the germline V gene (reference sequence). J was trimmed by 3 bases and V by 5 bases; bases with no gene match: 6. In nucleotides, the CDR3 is TGTGCCAGCAGCTATAGACAGGGGGCGGACTATGGCTACACCTTC. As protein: CASSYRQGADYGYTF.

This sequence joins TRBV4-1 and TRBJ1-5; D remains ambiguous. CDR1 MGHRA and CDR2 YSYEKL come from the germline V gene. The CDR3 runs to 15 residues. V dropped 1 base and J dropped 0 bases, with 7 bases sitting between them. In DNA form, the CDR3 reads TGCGCCAGCAGCCAAGTTCCAGTTAGCAATCAGCCCCAGCATTTT. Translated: CASSQVPVSNQPQHF.

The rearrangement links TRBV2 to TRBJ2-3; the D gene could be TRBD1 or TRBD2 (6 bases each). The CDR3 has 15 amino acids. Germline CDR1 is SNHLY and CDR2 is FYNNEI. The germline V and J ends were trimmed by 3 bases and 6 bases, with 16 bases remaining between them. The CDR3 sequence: CASSDLGGPTDTQYF. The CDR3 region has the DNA TGTGCCAGCAGTGACCTCGGGGGCCCGACGGATACGCAGTATTTT.

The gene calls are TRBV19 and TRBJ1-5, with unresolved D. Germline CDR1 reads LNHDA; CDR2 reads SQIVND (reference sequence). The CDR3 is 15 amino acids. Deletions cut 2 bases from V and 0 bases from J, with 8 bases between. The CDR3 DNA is TGTGCCAGTAGTATAAAACAGTCTAGCAATCAGCCCCAGCATTTT. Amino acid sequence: CASSIKQSSNQPQHF.

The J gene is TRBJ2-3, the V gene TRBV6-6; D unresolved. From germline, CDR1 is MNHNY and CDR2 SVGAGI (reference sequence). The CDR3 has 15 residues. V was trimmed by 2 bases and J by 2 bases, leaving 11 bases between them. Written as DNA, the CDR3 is TGTGCCAGCAGTTACAAGTCTGACCCCACAGATACGCAGTATTTT. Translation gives CASSYKSDPTDTQYF.

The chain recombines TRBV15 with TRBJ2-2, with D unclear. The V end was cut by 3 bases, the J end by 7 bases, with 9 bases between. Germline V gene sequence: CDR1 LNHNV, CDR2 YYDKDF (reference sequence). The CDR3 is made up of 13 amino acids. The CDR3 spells CATSSPLGGELFF. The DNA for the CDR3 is TGTGCCACCAGCAGTCCGTTGGGCGGGGAGCTGTTTTTT.

The CDR3 spells CASSLWAGGGQPQHF. CDR3 coding DNA: TGCGCCAGCAGCTTGTGGGCAGGGGGCGGTCAGCCCCAGCATTTT. The chain uses TRBV5-1 and TRBJ1-5; 8 bases match TRBD1. V trimming: 1 base; J trimming: 6 bases; junction bases outside the gene matches: 6. This CDR3 comprises 15 residues. The germline CDR1 and CDR2 sequences are SGHRS and YFSETQ.

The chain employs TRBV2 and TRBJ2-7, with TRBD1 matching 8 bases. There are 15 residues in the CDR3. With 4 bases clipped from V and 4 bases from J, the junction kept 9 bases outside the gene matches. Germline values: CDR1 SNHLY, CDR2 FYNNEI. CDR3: CASSADRGLDYEQYF. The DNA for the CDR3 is TGTGCCAGCAGTGCCGACAGGGGTTTGGATTACGAGCAGTACTTC. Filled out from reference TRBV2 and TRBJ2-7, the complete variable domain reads EPEVTQTPSHQVTQMGQEVILRCVPISNHLYFYWYRQILGQKVEFLVSFYNNEISEKSEIFDDQFSVERPDGSNFTLKIRSTKLEDSAMYFCASSADRGLDYEQYFGPGTRLTVT.

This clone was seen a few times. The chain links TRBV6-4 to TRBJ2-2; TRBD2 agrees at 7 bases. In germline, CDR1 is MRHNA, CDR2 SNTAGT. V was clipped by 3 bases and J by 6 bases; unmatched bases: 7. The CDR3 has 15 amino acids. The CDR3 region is CASSEGSGTAGELFF. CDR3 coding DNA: TGTGCCAGCAGTGAAGGCAGCGGGACGGCCGGGGAGCTGTTTTTT.

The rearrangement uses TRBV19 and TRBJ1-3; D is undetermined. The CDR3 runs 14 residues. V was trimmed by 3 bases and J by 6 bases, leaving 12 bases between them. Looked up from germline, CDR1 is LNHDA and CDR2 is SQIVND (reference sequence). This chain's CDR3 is CASSIMGSINTIYF. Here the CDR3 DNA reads TGTGCCAGTAGTATTATGGGTTCAATAAACACCATATATTTT.

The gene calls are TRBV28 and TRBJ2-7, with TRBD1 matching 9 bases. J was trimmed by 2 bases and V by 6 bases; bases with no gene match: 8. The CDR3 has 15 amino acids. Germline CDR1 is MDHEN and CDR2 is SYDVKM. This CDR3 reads CASRGQGVGAYEQYF. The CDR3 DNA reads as TGTGCCAGCAGGGGACAGGGAGTAGGGGCCTACGAGCAGTACTTC.

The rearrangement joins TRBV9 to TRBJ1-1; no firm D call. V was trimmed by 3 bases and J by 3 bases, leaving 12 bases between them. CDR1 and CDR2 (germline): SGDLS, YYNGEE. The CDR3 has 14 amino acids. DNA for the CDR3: TGTGCCAGCAGCGCCGAAGTCCTATACACTGAAGCTTTCTTT. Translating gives CASSAEVLYTEAFF.

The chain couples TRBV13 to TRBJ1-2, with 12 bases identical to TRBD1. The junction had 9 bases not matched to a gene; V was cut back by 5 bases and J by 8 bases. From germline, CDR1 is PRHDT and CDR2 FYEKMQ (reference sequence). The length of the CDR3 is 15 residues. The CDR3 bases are TGTGCCAGCAGCAAGATGGGACAGGGGGCTTTAGGCTACACCTTC. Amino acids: CASSKMGQGALGYTF.

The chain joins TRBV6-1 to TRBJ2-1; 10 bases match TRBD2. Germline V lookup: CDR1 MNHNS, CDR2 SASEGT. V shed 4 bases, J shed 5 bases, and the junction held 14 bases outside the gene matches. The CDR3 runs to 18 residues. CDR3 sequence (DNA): TGTGCCAGCAGTGTGCAATGGACCCTAGCGGGAGAGGACAATGAGCAGTTCTTC. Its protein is CASSVQWTLAGEDNEQFF.

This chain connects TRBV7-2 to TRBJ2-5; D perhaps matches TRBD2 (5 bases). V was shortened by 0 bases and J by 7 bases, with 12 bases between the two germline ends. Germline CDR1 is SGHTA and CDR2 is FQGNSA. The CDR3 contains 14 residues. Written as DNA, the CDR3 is TGTGCCAGCAGCTTAGCGCGCGGCCTAGCGACCCAGTACTTC. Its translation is CASSLARGLATQYF.